The text below deals with one TCR beta chain. Its antigen target is currently unknown. Base qualities are not recorded, but no much larger clone differs from it by a single base. In the prospective study, participants were about 18 to 95 years old, resided in under 30 geographic areas of the United States, and were enrolled through a virtual design. In the prospective study, cohorts were assigned on the basis of participant-reported clinical history obtained from a screening survey and a study questionnaire. ImmuneRACE Cohort 3 recovered participants were defined by two consecutive negative NP/OP PCR tests, healthcare professional clearance, or symptom resolution. In the prospective study, mobile phlebotomists collected whole blood, serum and a nasopharyngeal or oropharyngeal swab from each participant. Prospective study participants could optionally give additional blood draws and questionnaires over a 2-month period. Before DNA extraction, prospective study blood samples were shipped either frozen or at room temperature.

Spanning cysteine to phenylalanine, the CDR3 consists of 16 amino acids. CDR3 DNA only is kept here, 48 bases in frame from base 1. TCRbeta CDR3 regions were amplified from genomic DNA by means of the immunoSEQ Assay, a bias-controlled multiplex PCR. The authors' analysis ran thus. The number of nucleated cells in each sample was estimated from the amplification of reference gene primers within the assay. Sequence reads were collapsed and filtered to measure the absolute abundance of every unique TCRbeta CDR3 rearrangement. For each sample, productive Simpson clonality was calculated by taking the square root of Simpson's diversity index across productive rearrangements. The table was pulled from immuneACCESS by TCRdb, which kept in-frame rearrangements only. Such tables lose some clones; where checked, under half of the loss comes from unresolved V genes, and the rest has no known cause. V, J and clone size reflect that table, while D and trimming were determined from the DNA. For this sample the table gives about 160,000 clones, of which approximately 82% were detected only once. Around a sixth of the sample goes to the ten largest clones.

This entry belongs to a study of blood T cell repertoires in COVID-19 (dated by TCRdb to about 2020). For the wider study: Samples covering the acute and convalescent phases of COVID-19 were provided by collaborators in the United States, Italy and Spain. Samples came from the ongoing ImmuneRACE study (first 160 participants) plus 1,254 subjects from 6 global collaborators. The dataset comprised deeply sampled blood TCRbeta repertoires from subjects exposed to, actively infected with, or recovered from COVID-19. Where available, HLA class I and class II types were obtained from metadata supplied by the sample provider rather than from assay-based typing. A de-identified subject ID, COVID-19 status, age in years and sex were almost always included in the sample metadata. The material from the prospective study consisted of cDNA or gDNA derived from T cells, B-cell-depleted T cells, or PBMCs. A freely available public database, intended as a resource for researchers studying the immune response to SARS-CoV-2, is where the repertoires were released. General study outcomes and caveats: The amount of clinical and demographic metadata varied by source and participant and was provided uncurated.

The origin of this receptor is a man between 60 and 70 years old who had recovered from COVID-19. The sample taken for sequencing was PBMCs or T cells enriched from blood (not recorded which). The sequence links TRBV21-1 to TRBJ1-4; the table's D call, TRBD1, has no DNA check behind it. TRBV21-1 is a known pseudogene. The sequence in DNA is TGTGCCAGCAGCCCTCCCAGGGGAATACTTAATGAAAAACTGTTTTTT. This gives the protein CASSPPRGILNEKLFF.